This TCR beta chain is drawn from a study of T cells in Graves' hyperthyroidism and ophthalmopathy. Researchers amplified the TCR beta CDR3 regions from RNA transcripts. RT-PCR in the first round (using the HTBI primer set) targeted the TCR CDR3. Each CDR3 protein gets one entry after TCRdb re-called the multiplex PCR reads with MiXCR. In the table there are about 350,000 distinct CDR3 sequences, around 13% of which are singletons. Exclusion criteria comprised uncontrolled infection, other autoimmune disease, pregnancy or lactation. Each diagnosis was grounded in clinical symptoms, serum thyroxine and TRAb, thyroid ultrasound, and orbital computed tomography. V was clipped by 5 bases and J by 1 base; unmatched bases: 5. The length of the CDR3 is 13 residues. CDR1 and CDR2 from the germline V gene are SQVTM and ANQGSEA.

The receptor was derived from a woman in her twenties or thirties with Graves' hyperthyroidism. The specimen was blood. The J gene is TRBJ2-7, the V gene TRBV29-1; 7 bases fit TRBD1. CDR3 coding DNA: TGCAGCGTTCGACAGGGCCGTTCCTACGAGCAGTACTTC. Amino acid sequence: CSVRQGRSYEQYF.